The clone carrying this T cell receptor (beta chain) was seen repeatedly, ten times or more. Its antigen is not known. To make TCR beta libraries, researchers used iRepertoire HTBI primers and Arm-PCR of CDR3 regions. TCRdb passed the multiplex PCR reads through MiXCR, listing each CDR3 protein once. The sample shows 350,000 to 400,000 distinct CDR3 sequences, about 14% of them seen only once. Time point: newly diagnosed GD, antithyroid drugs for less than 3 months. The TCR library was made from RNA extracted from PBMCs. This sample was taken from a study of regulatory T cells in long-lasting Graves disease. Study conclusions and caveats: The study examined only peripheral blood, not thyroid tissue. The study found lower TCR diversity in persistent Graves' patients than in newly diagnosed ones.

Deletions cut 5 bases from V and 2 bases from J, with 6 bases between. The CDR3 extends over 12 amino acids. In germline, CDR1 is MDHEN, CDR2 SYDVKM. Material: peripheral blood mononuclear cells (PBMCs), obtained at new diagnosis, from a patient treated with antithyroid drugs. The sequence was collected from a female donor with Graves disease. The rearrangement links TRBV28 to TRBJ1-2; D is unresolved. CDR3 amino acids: CASSLSNYGYTF. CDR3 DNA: TGTGCCAGCAGTCTCTCCAACTATGGCTACACCTTC.